The 22 T cell receptor beta chains below come from one sample, sequenced in a study of shared T cell receptors in the human thymus. Measured with immunoSEQ multiplex PCR; TCRdb has only the in-frame clones, and not every one. The top ten clones hold roughly 0.021% of a sample with about 380,000 clones, roughly 94% of them seen once. Specimen: thymocytes. These receptors originate from a human donor.

This clone has more than one count but fewer than ten. The chain is built from TRBV10-2 and TRBJ2-5; TRBD2 matches at 9 bases. Germline V gene sequence: CDR1 WSHSY, CDR2 SAAADI. The CDR3 contains 15 residues. J gave up 5 bases and V 8 bases, and 12 bases lay outside the gene matches. CDR3 sequence (DNA): TGCGCCAGCCGGGGGGCTAGCGGGACGGTGGAGACCCAGTACTTC. Protein product: CASRGASGTVETQYF.

The chain employs TRBV28 and TRBJ1-2; TRBD1 aligns across 7 bases. The CDR3 is made up of 15 amino acids. Germline CDR1 MDHEN, CDR2 SYDVKM. Trimming at V came to 5 bases and at J to 8 bases, leaving 14 bases not matched to a gene. CDR3 region: CASSPRQGRPWGYTF. Here the CDR3 DNA reads TGTGCCAGCAGTCCTCGACAGGGTCGTCCCTGGGGCTACACCTTC.

The chain carries TRBV5-6 and TRBJ1-4; D is perhaps TRBD1 (5 bases). This CDR3 has 15 amino acids. V was shortened by 2 bases and J by 4 bases, with 12 bases between the two germline ends. The germline gives CDR1 SGHDT, CDR2 YYEEEE. CDR3 nucleotide sequence: TGTGCCAGCAGCTTTCGGGGCACGGGTAATGAAAAACTGTTTTTT. Protein product: CASSFRGTGNEKLFF.

The rearrangement joins TRBV30 to TRBJ2-7, with TRBD1 matching over 8 bases. This CDR3 comprises 14 residues. Germline V gene lookup returns CDR1 GTSNPN and CDR2 SVGIG (reference sequence). Unmatched junction bases numbered 7, after V lost 0 bases and J lost 6 bases. CDR3 sequence: CAWSVGTGGGEQYF. CDR3 bases: TGTGCCTGGAGTGTAGGCACAGGGGGTGGCGAGCAGTACTTC.

The chain joins TRBV5-4 to TRBJ2-3, with 9 bases fitting TRBD2. The trim removed 4 bases at V and 0 bases at J, leaving 12 bases unmatched. The germline gives CDR1 SGHNT, CDR2 YYREEE (reference sequence). This CDR3 spans 18 amino acids. The CDR3 sequence: CASSMTSGYTISTDTQYF. CDR3 DNA sequence: TGTGCCAGCAGCATGACTAGCGGATACACAATTAGCACAGATACGCAGTATTTT.

V and J are TRBV30 and TRBJ2-7; weak D call: TRBD2 (5 bases). V was cut by 0 bases and J by 5 bases, with 17 bases left in between. Germline values: CDR1 GTSNPN, CDR2 SVGIG (reference sequence). This CDR3 spans 15 amino acids. The CDR3 DNA sequence: TGTGCCTGGAGTGTAAACCTTTGGGCTAGCAACGAGCAGTACTTC. As protein: CAWSVNLWASNEQYF.

The rearrangement joins TRBV11-2 to TRBJ1-2; possibly TRBD1 for D (5 bases). This CDR3 has 14 amino acids. The germline CDR1 and CDR2 sequences are SGHAT and FQNNGV. Trimming cost V 3 bases and J 10 bases, with 18 bases left between them. CDR3 in DNA: TGTGCCAGCAGCTTCCTCGGGACGCCTGATGACTACACCTTC. Protein product: CASSFLGTPDDYTF.

The rearrangement links TRBV15 to TRBJ2-1; D uncertain. In germline, CDR1 is LNHNV, CDR2 YYDKDF (reference sequence). V lost 5 bases and J lost 3, with 5 bases in between. The CDR3 has 12 residues. The CDR3 protein is CATSLFYNEQFF. Written as DNA, the CDR3 is TGTGCCACCAGCCTCTTCTACAATGAGCAGTTCTTC. Filled out from reference TRBV15 and TRBJ2-1, the complete variable domain reads DAMVIQNPRYQVTQFGKPVTLSCSQTLNHNVMYWYQQKSSQAPKLLFHYYDKDFNNEADTPDNFQSRRPNTSFCFLDIRSPGLGDTAMYLCATSLFYNEQFFGPGTRLTVL.

V usage is TRBV6-5 and J usage is TRBJ2-3, with 8 bases lining up with TRBD2. This CDR3 region has 14 residues. Germline V gene sequence: CDR1 MNHEY, CDR2 SVGAGI. Unmatched junction bases numbered 6, after V lost 5 bases and J lost 5 bases. In DNA form, the CDR3 reads TGTGCCAGCAGTACGGGACTAGTCGGAGATACGCAGTATTTT. It encodes CASSTGLVGDTQYF.

The chain combines TRBV19 with TRBJ1-1, with D perhaps TRBD1 (5 bases). The V and J ends lost 1 base and 2 bases respectively, with 23 bases between them. Germline V gene sequence: CDR1 LNHDA, CDR2 SQIVND (reference sequence). CDR3 length: 19 amino acids. This CDR3 reads CASSIGGERAGKTNTEAFF. Here the CDR3 DNA reads TGTGCCAGTAGTATAGGGGGGGAAAGGGCAGGGAAAACTAACACTGAAGCTTTCTTT.

The chain recombines TRBV2 with TRBJ2-3; 12 bases align to TRBD1. With 4 bases clipped from V and 2 bases from J, the junction kept 7 bases outside the gene matches. Germline V gives CDR1 SNHLY, CDR2 FYNNEI. The CDR3 runs 17 residues. The CDR3, as DNA: TGTGCCAGCAGTGGAAAGGGACAGGGGGCCGCCACAGATACGCAGTATTTT. Encoded protein: CASSGKGQGAATDTQYF. The full variable domain, its missing parts supplied by reference TRBV2 and TRBJ2-3, is EPEVTQTPSHQVTQMGQEVILRCVPISNHLYFYWYRQILGQKVEFLVSFYNNEISEKSEIFDDQFSVERPDGSNFTLKIRSTKLEDSAMYFCASSGKGQGAATDTQYFGPGTRLTVL.

This clone was seen once. The chain employs TRBV29-1 and TRBJ1-2; D is perhaps TRBD1 (5 bases). The CDR3 contains 11 residues. Germline CDR1 is SQVTM and CDR2 is ANQGSEA. Trimming shortened V by 4 bases and J by 6 bases, and 9 bases separated the two germline ends. CDR3 DNA sequence: TGCAGCGTTGCAGGGAATAATGGCTACACCTTC. Translation: CSVAGNNGYTF.

The CDR3 protein is CASSLNFYRNTEAFF. CDR3 DNA sequence: TGTGCCAGCAGTTTAAATTTTTACAGGAACACTGAAGCTTTCTTT. The chain combines TRBV28 with TRBJ1-1; D remains unclear. The germline V and J ends were trimmed by 2 bases and 1 base, with 11 bases remaining between them. Germline-derived CDR1 and CDR2 are MDHEN and SYDVKM. The CDR3 extends over 15 amino acids.

The chain joins TRBV28 to TRBJ1-4; tentatively, D is TRBD1 (5 bases). Germline values: CDR1 MDHEN, CDR2 SYDVKM. V lost 6 bases, J lost 4 bases, and 12 bases lay in between. The CDR3 has 14 residues. The CDR3 region has the DNA TGTGCCAGCAGCCTAGACAGTAATAATGAAAAACTGTTTTTT. Residues: CASSLDSNNEKLFF.

The J gene is TRBJ2-7, the V gene TRBV27; 10 bases align to TRBD1. The germline V gene encodes CDR1 MNHEY and CDR2 SMNVEV (reference sequence). Trimming removed 2 bases from V and 0 bases from J; junction bases left unmatched: 1. This CDR3 comprises 15 residues. The CDR3 DNA reads TGTGCCAGCAGTTTAAGGACAGGGGGCTCCTACGAGCAGTACTTC. This encodes CASSLRTGGSYEQYF.

The V call is TRBV27, the J call TRBJ2-3, with a tentative D call TRBD1 (5 bases). The CDR3 has 15 amino acids. The germline V and J ends were trimmed by 5 bases and 2 bases, with 14 bases remaining between them. CDR1 is MNHEY, CDR2 SMNVEV, per germline (reference sequence). The CDR3 region is CASSPGARTTDTQYF. CDR3 bases: TGTGCCAGCAGTCCTGGGGCGAGGACCACAGATACGCAGTATTTT.

The rearrangement joins TRBV5-6 to TRBJ2-4, with D possibly matching TRBD2 (5 bases). V was clipped by 4 bases and J by 1 base, with 18 bases between them. Germline V gene sequence: CDR1 SGHDT, CDR2 YYEEEE. The CDR3 is 17 amino acids. The DNA for the CDR3 is TGTGCCAGCAGCCCCACCCCAGCGCCGGGGGCCAAAAACATTCAGTACTTC. It specifies CASSPTPAPGAKNIQYF.

This clone came up once. The rearrangement joins TRBV7-8 to TRBJ2-5; 13 bases map to TRBD2. The CDR3 sequence is 19 residues long. Germline V lookup: CDR1 SGHVS, CDR2 FQNEAQ. Losses at the gene ends were 2 bases for V and 5 bases for J; bases not matched to a gene: 14. The CDR3 is CASSLPGLAGDGRVETQYF. CDR3 nucleotides: TGTGCCAGCAGCTTACCCGGACTAGCGGGAGACGGTCGAGTGGAGACCCAGTACTTC.

V gene TRBV30 combines with J gene TRBJ2-1, with 10 positions matching TRBD2. The V segment lost 0 bases and the J segment 8 bases; nucleotides outside the gene matches: 4. The germline gives CDR1 GTSNPN, CDR2 SVGIG (reference sequence). The CDR3 spans 14 residues. CDR3 region: CAWSVRLAGHEQFF. CDR3 DNA sequence: TGTGCCTGGAGTGTCAGACTAGCGGGTCATGAGCAGTTCTTC. The entire variable domain, with the rest obtained from reference TRBV30 and TRBJ2-1, is as follows: SQTIHQWPATLVQPVGSPLSLECTVEGTSNPNLYWYRQAAGRGLQLLFYSVGIGQISSEVPQNLSASRPQDRQFILSSKKLLLSDSGFYLCAWSVRLAGHEQFFGPGTRLTVL.

The chain joins TRBV7-2 to TRBJ2-3; D remains ambiguous. V dropped 1 base and J dropped 3 bases, with 17 bases sitting between them. The germline gives CDR1 SGHTA, CDR2 FQGNSA. This CDR3 comprises 17 residues. DNA for the CDR3: TGTGCCAGCAGCTTAGAGGGTCGCGAGTCCCCGACAGATACGCAGTATTTT. It specifies CASSLEGRESPTDTQYF. The full variable domain, in which reference TRBV7-2 and TRBJ2-3 provide the parts outside the CDR3, is GAGVSQSPSNKVTEKGKDVELRCDPISGHTALYWYRQSLGQGLEFLIYFQGNSAPDKSGLPSDRFSAERTGGSVSTLTIQRTQQEDSAVYLCASSLEGRESPTDTQYFGPGTRLTVL.

The chain is built from TRBV6-1 and TRBJ2-7; D possibly matches TRBD1 or TRBD2 (5 bases each). This CDR3 is 13 amino acids long. With 3 bases removed from V and 4 bases from J, the gap between germline ends came to 10 bases. Germline V gene sequence: CDR1 MNHNS, CDR2 SASEGT. CDR3 in amino acids: CASSDYGAYEQYF. The CDR3 DNA reads TGTGCCAGCAGTGACTACGGGGCGTACGAGCAGTACTTC.

The genes are TRBV28 and TRBJ1-2; no definite D call. With 2 bases removed from V and 1 base from J, the gap between germline ends came to 5 bases. CDR1 and CDR2 (germline): MDHEN, SYDVKM. The CDR3 runs to 13 residues. In DNA form, the CDR3 reads TGTGCCAGCAGTTTAGGGGTTAACTATGGCTACACCTTC. It translates to CASSLGVNYGYTF.